This TCR beta chain was recorded in a study of T cells in Graves' hyperthyroidism and ophthalmopathy. Uncontrolled infection, other autoimmune disease, pregnancy or lactation led to exclusion. Findings of the study overall: Ophthalmopathy prediction by the model preceded onset by a median roughly 6 months.

On this clonotype: The antigen remains undetermined.

Regions amplified from RNA transcripts were the TCR beta CDR3 regions. An initial round of RT-PCR targeting the TCR CDR3 relied on the HTBI primer set. TCRdb independently ran MiXCR on the multiplex PCR reads; one entry per CDR3 protein. The sample yields around 600,000 distinct CDR3 sequences, 40% to 55% seen once. V dropped 1 base and J dropped 2 bases, with 14 bases sitting between them. CDR1 LGHDT and CDR2 YNNKEL come from the germline V gene (reference sequence). CDR3 size: 16 residues. The source is an adult man with Graves' disease, either hyperthyroidism or ophthalmopathy (not recorded which). Sequenced material: peripheral blood or thyroid tissue (not recorded which). This chain links TRBV3-1 with TRBJ1-2; D not certain. The CDR3 nucleotides are TGTGCCAGCAGCCAAGCGGGGAGTCCGTTCAACTATGGCTACACCTTC. Translation: CASSQAGSPFNYGYTF.